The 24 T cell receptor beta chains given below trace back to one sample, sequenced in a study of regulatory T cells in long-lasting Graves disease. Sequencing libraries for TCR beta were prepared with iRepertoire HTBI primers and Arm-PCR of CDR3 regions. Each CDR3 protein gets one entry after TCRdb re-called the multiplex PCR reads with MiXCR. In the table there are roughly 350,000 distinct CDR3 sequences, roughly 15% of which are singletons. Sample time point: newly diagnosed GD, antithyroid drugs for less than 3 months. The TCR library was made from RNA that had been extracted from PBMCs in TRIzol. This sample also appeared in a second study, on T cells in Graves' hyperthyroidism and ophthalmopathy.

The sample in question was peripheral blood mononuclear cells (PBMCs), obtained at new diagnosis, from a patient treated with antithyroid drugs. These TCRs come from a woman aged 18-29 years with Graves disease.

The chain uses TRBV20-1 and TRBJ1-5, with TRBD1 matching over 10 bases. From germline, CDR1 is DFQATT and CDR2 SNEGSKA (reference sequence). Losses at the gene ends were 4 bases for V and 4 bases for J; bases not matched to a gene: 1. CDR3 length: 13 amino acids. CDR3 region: CSATGQGNQPQHF. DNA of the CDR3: TGCAGTGCTACGGGACAGGGGAATCAGCCCCAGCATTTT.

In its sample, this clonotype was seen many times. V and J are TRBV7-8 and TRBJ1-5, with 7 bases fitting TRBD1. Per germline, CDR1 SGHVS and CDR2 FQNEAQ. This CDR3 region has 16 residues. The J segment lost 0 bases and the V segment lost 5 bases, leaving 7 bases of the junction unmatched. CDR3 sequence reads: CASSGKTGNSNQPQHF. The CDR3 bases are TGTGCCAGCAGCGGAAAGACAGGGAATAGCAATCAGCCCCAGCATTTT.

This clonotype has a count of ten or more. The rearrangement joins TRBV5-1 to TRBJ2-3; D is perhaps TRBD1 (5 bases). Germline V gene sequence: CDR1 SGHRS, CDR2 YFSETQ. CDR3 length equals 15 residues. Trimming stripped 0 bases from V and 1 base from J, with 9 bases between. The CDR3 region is CASSLGQHRTDTQYF. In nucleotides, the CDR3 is TGCGCCAGCAGCTTGGGACAGCACCGCACAGATACGCAGTATTTT.

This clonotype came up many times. The CDR3 region has the DNA TGCAGTGCTACACCCCAAGGGACTAGCGGGAGGTCAGATACGCAGTATTTT. Protein product: CSATPQGTSGRSDTQYF. The chain couples TRBV20-1 to TRBJ2-3; 15 bases fit TRBD2. The germline V gene encodes CDR1 DFQATT and CDR2 SNEGSKA (reference sequence). The CDR3 runs to 17 residues. V shed 4 bases, J shed 4 bases, and the junction held 9 bases outside the gene matches.

The CDR3 protein is CSVEILASESYEQYF. In nucleotides, the CDR3 is TGCAGCGTTGAAATCTTGGCTAGCGAGAGCTACGAGCAGTACTTC. The chain joins TRBV29-1 to TRBJ2-7; TRBD2 is a possible D gene (6 bases). V was clipped by 2 bases and J by 3 bases, with 17 bases between them. Germline V gives CDR1 SQVTM, CDR2 ANQGSEA. The CDR3 extends over 15 amino acids.

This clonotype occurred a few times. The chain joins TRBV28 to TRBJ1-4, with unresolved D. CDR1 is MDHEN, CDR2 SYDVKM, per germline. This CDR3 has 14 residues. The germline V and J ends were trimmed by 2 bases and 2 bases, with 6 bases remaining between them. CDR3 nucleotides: TGTGCCAGCAGTTTACCCAGTACTAATGAAAAACTGTTTTTT. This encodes CASSLPSTNEKLFF.

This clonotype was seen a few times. The CDR3 protein is CASTSGQGGSPLHF. Written as DNA, the CDR3 is TGTGCCAGCACCTCCGGACAGGGTGGATCACCCCTCCACTTT. The chain carries TRBV6-1 and TRBJ1-6; the match to TRBD1 covers 8 bases. Losses at the gene ends were 7 bases for V and 10 bases for J; bases not matched to a gene: 9. The CDR3 consists of 14 residues. The V gene's germline CDR1 is MNHNS and CDR2 SASEGT.

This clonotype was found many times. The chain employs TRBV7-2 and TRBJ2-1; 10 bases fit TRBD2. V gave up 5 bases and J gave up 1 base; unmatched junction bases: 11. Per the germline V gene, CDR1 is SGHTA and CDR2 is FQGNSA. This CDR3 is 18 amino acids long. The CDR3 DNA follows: TGTGCCAGCAGCCCCAGGCTAGCGGGAGACACTTCCTACAATGAGCAGTTCTTC. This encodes CASSPRLAGDTSYNEQFF.

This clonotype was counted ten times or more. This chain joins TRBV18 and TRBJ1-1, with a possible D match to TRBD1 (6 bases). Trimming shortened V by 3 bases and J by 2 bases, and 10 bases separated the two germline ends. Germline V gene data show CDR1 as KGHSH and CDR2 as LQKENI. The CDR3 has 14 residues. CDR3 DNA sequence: TGTGCCAGCTCACCCAGACAGGACAACACTGAAGCTTTCTTT. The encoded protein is CASSPRQDNTEAFF.

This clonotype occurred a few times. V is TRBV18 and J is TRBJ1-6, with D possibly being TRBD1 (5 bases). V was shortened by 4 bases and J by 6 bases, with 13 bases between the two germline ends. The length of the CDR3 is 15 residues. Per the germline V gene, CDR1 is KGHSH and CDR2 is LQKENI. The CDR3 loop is CASSLSGRGNSPLHF. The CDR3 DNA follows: TGTGCCAGCTCACTTTCGGGAAGGGGTAATTCACCCCTCCACTTT. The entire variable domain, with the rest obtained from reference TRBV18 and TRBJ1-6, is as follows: NAGVMQNPRHLVRRRGQEARLRCSPMKGHSHVYWYRQLPEEGLKFMVYLQKENIIDESGMPKERFSAEFPKEGPSILRIQQVVRGDSAAYFCASSLSGRGNSPLHFGNGTRLTVT.

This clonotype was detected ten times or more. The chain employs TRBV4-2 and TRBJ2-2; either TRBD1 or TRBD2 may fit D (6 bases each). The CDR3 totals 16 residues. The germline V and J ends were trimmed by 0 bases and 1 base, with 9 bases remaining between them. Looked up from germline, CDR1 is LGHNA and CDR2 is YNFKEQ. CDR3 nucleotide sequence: TGTGCCAGCAGCCAAGAACAGGGACTGAACACCGGGGAGCTGTTTTTT. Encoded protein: CASSQEQGLNTGELFF.

CDR3: CASSPATEVGELFF. As DNA, the CDR3 is TGTGCCAGCTCACCAGCAACAGAAGTCGGGGAGCTGTTTTTT. The gene calls are TRBV18 and TRBJ2-2; D is unresolved. V was pared by 2 bases and J by 7 bases, with 11 bases between. The CDR3 covers 14 residues. Germline V gene lookup returns CDR1 KGHSH and CDR2 LQKENI.

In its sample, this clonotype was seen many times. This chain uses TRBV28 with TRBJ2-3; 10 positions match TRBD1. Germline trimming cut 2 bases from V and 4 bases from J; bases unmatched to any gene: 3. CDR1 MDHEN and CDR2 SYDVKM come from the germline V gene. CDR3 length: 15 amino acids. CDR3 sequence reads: CASSLDRGQPDTQYF. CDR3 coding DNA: TGTGCCAGCAGTTTAGACAGGGGGCAGCCAGATACGCAGTATTTT.

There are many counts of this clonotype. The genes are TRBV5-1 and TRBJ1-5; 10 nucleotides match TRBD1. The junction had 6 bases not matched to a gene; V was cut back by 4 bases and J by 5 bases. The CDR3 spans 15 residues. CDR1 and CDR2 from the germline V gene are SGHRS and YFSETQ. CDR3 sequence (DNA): TGCGCCAGCAGCCCCTGGGGGACAGGGGATCAGCCCCAGCATTTT. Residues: CASSPWGTGDQPQHF.

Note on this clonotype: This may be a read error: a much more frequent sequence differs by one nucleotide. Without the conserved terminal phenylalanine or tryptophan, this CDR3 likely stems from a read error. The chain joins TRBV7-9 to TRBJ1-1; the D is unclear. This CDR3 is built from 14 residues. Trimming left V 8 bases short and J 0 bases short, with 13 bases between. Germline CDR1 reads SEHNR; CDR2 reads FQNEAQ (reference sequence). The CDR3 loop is CASLPGAMNTEAFS. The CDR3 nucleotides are TGTGCCAGCCTCCCGGGCGCTATGAACACTGAAGCTTTCTCT.

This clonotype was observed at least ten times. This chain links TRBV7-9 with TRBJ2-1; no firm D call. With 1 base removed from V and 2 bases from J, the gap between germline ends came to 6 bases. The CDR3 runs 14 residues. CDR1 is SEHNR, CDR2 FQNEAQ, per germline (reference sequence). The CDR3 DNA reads TGTGCCAGCAGCTTAGGGGGAACCTACAATGAGCAGTTCTTC. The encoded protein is CASSLGGTYNEQFF.

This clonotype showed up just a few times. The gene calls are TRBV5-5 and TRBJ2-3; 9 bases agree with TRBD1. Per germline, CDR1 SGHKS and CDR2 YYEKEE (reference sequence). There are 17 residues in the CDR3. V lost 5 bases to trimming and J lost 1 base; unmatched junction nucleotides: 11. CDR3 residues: CASSRAPTGGGTDTQYF. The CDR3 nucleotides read TGTGCCAGCAGTCGCGCCCCGACAGGGGGTGGCACAGATACGCAGTATTTT.

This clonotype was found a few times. The CDR3 reads CASSLPSGNNSPLHF. The CDR3 DNA follows: TGTGCCAGCAGTTTGCCTTCAGGGAATAATTCACCCCTCCACTTT. This sequence joins TRBV28 and TRBJ1-6; the D gene is possibly TRBD1 (5 bases). Germline V lookup: CDR1 MDHEN, CDR2 SYDVKM. Trimming cost V 3 bases and J 5 bases, with 11 bases left between them. CDR3 length: 15 residues.

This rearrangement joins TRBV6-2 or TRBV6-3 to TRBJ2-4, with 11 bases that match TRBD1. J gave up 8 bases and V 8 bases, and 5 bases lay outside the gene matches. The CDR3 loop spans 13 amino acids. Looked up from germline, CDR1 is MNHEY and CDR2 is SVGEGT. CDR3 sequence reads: CASQDRGQDIQYF. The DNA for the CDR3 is TGTGCCAGCCAGGACAGGGGGCAGGACATTCAGTACTTC.

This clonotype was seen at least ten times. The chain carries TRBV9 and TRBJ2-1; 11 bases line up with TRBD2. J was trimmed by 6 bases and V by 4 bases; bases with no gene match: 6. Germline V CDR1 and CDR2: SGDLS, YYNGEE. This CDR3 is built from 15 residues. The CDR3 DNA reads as TGTGCCAGCAGCTTTAGCGGGAGGGCCGTCAATGAGCAGTTCTTC. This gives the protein CASSFSGRAVNEQFF. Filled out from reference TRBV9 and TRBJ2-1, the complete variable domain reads DSGVTQTPKHLITATGQRVTLRCSPRSGDLSVYWYQQSLDQGLQFLIQYYNGEERAKGNILERFSAQQFPDLHSELNLSSLELGDSALYFCASSFSGRAVNEQFFGPGTRLTVL.

CDR3 loop: CACRVNGGELFF. The CDR3 DNA reads TGTGCCTGCAGGGTTAATGGCGGGGAGCTGTTTTTT. The chain combines TRBV30 with TRBJ2-2, with D tentatively TRBD1 (5 bases). Per the germline V gene, CDR1 is GTSNPN and CDR2 is SVGIG (reference sequence). Deletions cut 6 bases from V and 7 bases from J, with 12 bases between. This CDR3 is 12 amino acids long.

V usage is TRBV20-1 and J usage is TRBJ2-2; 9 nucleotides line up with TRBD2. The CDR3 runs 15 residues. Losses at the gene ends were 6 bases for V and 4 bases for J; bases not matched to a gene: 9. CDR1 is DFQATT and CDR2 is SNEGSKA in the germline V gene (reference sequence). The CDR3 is CSAPGGGRVTGELFF. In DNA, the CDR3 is TGCAGTGCCCCCGGGGGCGGGAGGGTCACCGGGGAGCTGTTTTTT.

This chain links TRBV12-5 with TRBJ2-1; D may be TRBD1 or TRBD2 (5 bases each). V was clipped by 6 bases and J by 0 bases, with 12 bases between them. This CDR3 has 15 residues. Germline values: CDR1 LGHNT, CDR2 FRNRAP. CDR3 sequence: CASGEGISSYNEQFF. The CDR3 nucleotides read TGTGCTAGTGGAGAGGGGATTAGCTCCTACAATGAGCAGTTCTTC.

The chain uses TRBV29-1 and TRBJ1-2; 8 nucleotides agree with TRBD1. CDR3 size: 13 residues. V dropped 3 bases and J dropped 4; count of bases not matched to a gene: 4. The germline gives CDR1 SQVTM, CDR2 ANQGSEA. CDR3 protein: CSVEGQASYGYTF. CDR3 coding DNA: TGCAGCGTTGAGGGACAGGCCTCCTATGGCTACACCTTC.